These 7 T cell receptor beta chains were sequenced from one sample in a study of T cell repertoires in cytomegalovirus infection. These receptors have no identified antigens. Using its own MiXCR run on the reads, TCRdb lists one record per CDR3 protein. The table includes around 140,000 distinct CDR3 sequences, more than 25% detected once. The sequencing used CD8+ T cells from cultured PBMCs, collected from culture after CMV antigen stimulation. These receptors originate from a human donor in good health (CMV status not recorded). Some clones in this sample may be carry-over from other donors' samples.

This chain uses TRBV7-6 with TRBJ2-7; D unresolved. Germline CDR1 and CDR2: SGHVS and FNYEAQ. The CDR3 contains 14 residues. Trimming shortened V by 3 bases and J by 0 bases, and 9 bases separated the two germline ends. The CDR3 DNA follows: TGTGCCAGCAGCTTCCTACAGAGCTCCTACGAGCAGTACTTC. It encodes CASSFLQSSYEQYF.

This clonotype was counted many times. The chain uses TRBV25-1 and TRBJ1-4; D not certain. This CDR3 is built from 15 residues. Trimming removed 2 bases from V and 5 bases from J, with 12 bases in between. Per the germline V gene, CDR1 is MGHDK and CDR2 is SYGVNS. The CDR3 bases are TGTGCCAGCAGTGAAAACAAACCCCGCAATGAAAAACTGTTTTTT. Its protein is CASSENKPRNEKLFF. Full variable domain (outside the CDR3, taken from reference TRBV25-1 and TRBJ1-4): EADIYQTPRYLVIGTGKKITLECSQTMGHDKMYWYQQDPGMELHLIHYSYGVNSTEKGDLSSESTVSRIRTEHFPLTLESARPSHTSQYLCASSENKPRNEKLFFGSGTQLSVL.

The chain recombines TRBV20-1 with TRBJ1-1; D unclear. The V and J ends lost 0 bases and 7 bases respectively, with 18 bases between them. Germline V gene data show CDR1 as DFQATT and CDR2 as SNEGSKA (reference sequence). The CDR3 sequence is 15 residues long. Written as DNA, the CDR3 is TGCAGTGCTAGAGAGTCTTCGTTCGGAGATGATGAAGCTTTCTTT. It codes for CSARESSFGDDEAFF.

This clonotype was found a few times. V and J are TRBV2 and TRBJ1-1; D is possibly TRBD1 (5 bases). The length of the CDR3 is 13 residues. Trimming pared 6 bases from V and 4 bases from J, leaving 12 bases between. In germline, CDR1 is SNHLY, CDR2 FYNNEI. This CDR3 is CASRDSGPTEAFF. The CDR3 DNA reads TGTGCCAGCAGGGATTCAGGGCCCACTGAAGCTTTCTTT.

This clonotype was seen only a few times. This chain joins TRBV5-4 and TRBJ2-4; 12 bases line up with TRBD2. The CDR3 spans 16 residues. Trimming took 3 bases from V and 5 from J; bases not matched to a gene: 6. Germline V lookup: CDR1 SGHNT, CDR2 YYREEE (reference sequence). The CDR3 DNA is TGTGCCAGCAGCTACGCTAGCGGGGGGGCAGAAAACATTCAGTACTTC. Its protein product is CASSYASGGAENIQYF.

This clonotype came up many times. J is TRBJ2-5 and V is TRBV7-2, with unresolved D. V was cut by 0 bases and J by 1 base, with 12 bases left in between. Germline lookup yields CDR1 SGHTA and CDR2 FQGNSA. The CDR3 is made up of 16 amino acids. The CDR3 sequence is CASSLAAGLIQETQYF. As DNA, the CDR3 is TGTGCCAGCAGCTTAGCGGCTGGCTTAATCCAAGAGACCCAGTACTTC.

This clonotype was counted between two and nine times. CDR3 nucleotide sequence: TGCGCCAGCAGCAACCGACAGGGAGCAAACGAGCAGTACTTC. Residues: CASSNRQGANEQYF. This chain connects TRBV4-1 to TRBJ2-7; TRBD1 aligns across 7 bases. CDR1 is MGHRA and CDR2 is YSYEKL in the germline V gene. The CDR3 is 14 residues long. Trimming took 5 bases from V and 5 from J; bases not matched to a gene: 9.